These 21 T cell receptor beta chains originate from one sample sequenced in a study of shared clonotypes between healthy human individuals. Assay: immunoSEQ multiplex PCR; the TCRdb copy retains only in-frame clones and omits some. Seen here are roughly 680,000 clones, 72% observed once, and the top ten hold more than 1.5%. Sequencing used memory CD4+ T cells sorted from blood. Subset noted: CD45RA-negative fraction. These receptors all stem from a woman aged 25-40 years in good health.

V gene TRBV2 combines with J gene TRBJ2-7; a possible D gene is TRBD1 (6 bases). Trimming pared 7 bases from V and 3 bases from J, leaving 16 bases between. CDR3 length equals 14 residues. Looked up from germline, CDR1 is SNHLY and CDR2 is FYNNEI. DNA for the CDR3: TGTGCCAGCAAAGTGACTGGACAGATCTACGAGCAGTACTTC. Translation gives CASKVTGQIYEQYF.

CDR3 sequence: CSVVALAYTDTQYF. CDR3 coding DNA: TGCAGCGTTGTCGCTCTAGCGTACACAGATACGCAGTATTTT. The gene calls are TRBV29-1 and TRBJ2-3; D is possibly TRBD2 (6 bases). CDR3 size: 14 residues. V was shortened by 4 bases and J by 2 bases, with 13 bases between the two germline ends. Germline CDR1 is SQVTM and CDR2 is ANQGSEA.

The V call is TRBV4-2, the J call TRBJ2-6, with no clear D. The CDR3 consists of 16 residues. Germline CDR1 is LGHNA and CDR2 is YNFKEQ. The V gene lost 0 bases and the J gene lost 4 bases, with 10 bases spanning the gap. The CDR3 is CASSQDTRSGANVLTF. The CDR3 DNA reads as TGTGCCAGCAGCCAAGATACCCGGTCCGGGGCCAACGTCCTGACTTTC.

CDR3 region: CASTQYKGPRFQLKNEKLFF. The CDR3 nucleotides read TGTGCCAGCACCCAATATAAAGGGCCACGGTTTCAATTGAAGAATGAAAAACTGTTTTTT. The V gene is TRBV27, the J gene TRBJ1-4, with D unresolved. This CDR3 comprises 20 residues. Germline V gives CDR1 MNHEY, CDR2 SMNVEV (reference sequence). V lost 7 bases and J 5 bases, leaving 32 bases between the germline ends.

This clone was observed a handful of times. The same CDR3 can be traced to other DNA sequences in this sample. This rearrangement joins TRBV6-4 to TRBJ2-2; the match to TRBD1 covers 7 bases. Trimming at V came to 9 bases and at J to 0 bases, leaving 4 bases not matched to a gene. From germline, CDR1 is MRHNA and CDR2 SNTAGT. This CDR3 spans 14 amino acids. The CDR3 DNA reads TGTGCCAGTAGACAGGGCGCGAACACCGGGGAGCTGTTTTTT. Amino acid sequence: CASRQGANTGELFF.

The chain links TRBV7-6 to TRBJ2-7; 12 positions agree with TRBD1. The CDR3 covers 16 residues. Trimming cost V 5 bases and J 3 bases; bases outside gene matches: 8. Germline assignment: CDR1 SGHVS and CDR2 FNYEAQ. The chain's CDR3 is CASSPNRDRGRYEQYF. CDR3 bases: TGTGCCAGCAGCCCAAACCGGGACAGGGGGCGCTACGAGCAGTACTTC.

This chain connects TRBV5-6 to TRBJ2-3; TRBD1 agrees at 7 bases. The CDR3 totals 13 residues. The V gene's germline CDR1 is SGHDT and CDR2 YYEEEE. After removal of 4 bases from V and 5 bases from J, the junction contained 4 bases not matched to a gene. The CDR3 region is CASSHRGRDTQYF. Written as DNA, the CDR3 is TGTGCCAGCAGCCACAGGGGTAGAGATACGCAGTATTTT.

The V gene is TRBV5-1, the J gene TRBJ1-1; tentatively, D is TRBD1 (5 bases). The CDR3 is made up of 16 amino acids. CDR1 is SGHRS, CDR2 YFSETQ, per germline. Trimming removed 2 bases at V and 0 bases at J, with 14 bases between. The CDR3 DNA sequence: TGCGCCAGCAGCTTAAGCACGGGACGGATGAACACTGAAGCTTTCTTT. It codes for CASSLSTGRMNTEAFF. The variable domain in full, completed from reference TRBV5-1 and TRBJ1-1, reads KAGVTQTPRYLIKTRGQQVTLSCSPISGHRSVSWYQQTPGQGLQFLFEYFSETQRNKGNFPGRFSGRQFSNSRSEMNVSTLELGDSALYLCASSLSTGRMNTEAFFGQGTRLTVV.

This clone was detected only a few times. Different DNA sequences within this sample yield the same CDR3. This sequence joins TRBV25-1 and TRBJ2-7; D remains unclear. Per the germline V gene, CDR1 is MGHDK and CDR2 is SYGVNS. The length of the CDR3 is 11 residues. Trimming took off 4 bases at V and 4 bases at J, with 5 bases between the two ends. CDR3 sequence reads: CASSAYYEQYF. The CDR3 region has the DNA TGTGCCAGCAGTGCTTATTACGAGCAGTACTTC.

The chain carries TRBV5-1 and TRBJ2-1; D unresolved. The CDR3 totals 11 residues. Trimming pared 4 bases from V and 12 bases from J, leaving 11 bases between. Germline CDR1 SGHRS, CDR2 YFSETQ. CDR3 region: CASSGSSGQFF. The CDR3 DNA reads as TGCGCCAGCAGCGGCTCATCGGGGCAGTTCTTC.

The chain couples TRBV4-2 to TRBJ1-2, with D possibly being TRBD1 (6 bases). CDR3 length: 14 amino acids. Deletions cut 0 bases from V and 4 bases from J, with 9 bases between. Germline loops: CDR1 LGHNA, CDR2 YNFKEQ. DNA for the CDR3: TGTGCCAGCAGCCAAGAGGTAGGGGGCTATGGCTACACCTTC. Protein sequence: CASSQEVGGYGYTF.

The chain has TRBV28 and TRBJ2-5; D may be TRBD1 (7 bases). The J call is doubtful: the DNA matches TRBJ2-7 better. Germline CDR1 MDHEN, CDR2 SYDVKM. The CDR3 runs 14 residues. For the CDR3, the DNA is TGTGCCTGCGGGACAGTCGATAGAGACTACGAGCAGTACTTC. It yields the protein CACGTVDRDYEQYF.

The V gene is TRBV15, the J gene TRBJ1-1; possible D gene TRBD1, 6 bases. The CDR3 runs 17 residues. Germline V gene sequence: CDR1 LNHNV, CDR2 YYDKDF (reference sequence). V shed 5 bases and J shed 2 bases, with 21 bases lying between them. The CDR3 loop reads CATSLGGIKRGNTEAFF. The CDR3 region has the DNA TGTGCCACCAGCCTCGGGGGCATTAAAAGGGGTAACACTGAAGCTTTCTTT.

CDR3 residues: CASSELGGIAKNIQYF. The CDR3 nucleotides read TGTGCCAGCAGTGAACTGGGCGGGATAGCCAAAAACATTCAGTACTTC. The V call is TRBV2, the J call TRBJ2-4; TRBD2 might be the D (6 bases). The V gene lost 2 bases and the J gene lost 0 bases, with 11 bases spanning the gap. Germline-derived CDR1 and CDR2 are SNHLY and FYNNEI. The CDR3 length is 16 residues.

The CDR3 DNA is TGTGCCAGCAGTTACGGTGGGGGAGTCACTGAAGCTTTCTTT. Residues: CASSYGGGVTEAFF. This chain links TRBV6-5 with TRBJ1-1; D may be TRBD1 (5 bases). The CDR3 loop spans 14 amino acids. Germline values: CDR1 MNHEY, CDR2 SVGAGI. Trimming shortened V by 2 bases and J by 4 bases, and 11 bases separated the two germline ends.

As regards this clone: The same CDR3 can be traced to other DNA sequences in this sample. V usage is TRBV2 and J usage is TRBJ2-1; D gene unclear. The ends were cut back, 5 bases at V and 4 bases at J, with 3 bases in the middle. The germline V gene has CDR1 SNHLY and CDR2 FYNNEI. The CDR3 runs to 11 residues. The CDR3 bases are TGTGCCAGCAGTTATTACAATGAGCAGTTCTTC. Translation: CASSYYNEQFF.

The chain is built from TRBV7-8 and TRBJ2-7; 15 bases line up with TRBD2. The CDR3 runs to 18 residues. J lost 2 bases, V lost 2 bases, and 7 bases had no gene match. In germline, CDR1 is SGHVS, CDR2 FQNEAQ. The CDR3 protein is CASSLSGLAGGSPYEQYF. CDR3 nucleotide sequence: TGTGCCAGCAGCTTATCCGGACTAGCGGGAGGGAGCCCCTACGAGCAGTACTTC.

This chain uses TRBV19 with TRBJ1-5; D is undetermined. Germline V CDR1 and CDR2: LNHDA, SQIVND (reference sequence). Trimming stripped 1 base from V and 4 bases from J, with 8 bases between. The CDR3 loop spans 14 amino acids. CDR3 nucleotide sequence: TGTGCCAGTAGTATAGGTAAACTTAATCAGCCCCAGCATTTT. Residues: CASSIGKLNQPQHF.

This chain connects TRBV10-1 to TRBJ2-2; TRBD2 might be the D (5 bases). The CDR3 contains 15 residues. Germline CDR1 WNHNN, CDR2 SYGVQD (reference sequence). The V and J ends lost 3 bases and 1 base respectively, with 9 bases between them. The CDR3 DNA reads TGCGCCAGCAGTGACGGACTCGTGAACACCGGGGAGCTGTTTTTT. Its protein product is CASSDGLVNTGELFF.

The chain has TRBV27 and TRBJ2-3; D is possibly TRBD2 (5 bases). The CDR3 is 13 amino acids. The germline V gene encodes CDR1 MNHEY and CDR2 SMNVEV (reference sequence). Trimming shortened V by 4 bases and J by 5 bases, and 10 bases separated the two germline ends. The CDR3 nucleotides read TGTGCCAGCAGTTCGTTCGGGGAAGATACGCAGTATTTT. Translating gives CASSSFGEDTQYF.

The rearrangement uses TRBV2 and TRBJ2-2; the match to TRBD2 covers 9 bases. Germline lookup yields CDR1 SNHLY and CDR2 FYNNEI. J gave up 5 bases and V 8 bases, and 6 bases lay outside the gene matches. The CDR3 has 14 amino acids. CDR3 DNA sequence: TGTGCCAGCGGGCGGGAGGGAGTAACCGGGGAGCTGTTTTTT. Residues: CASGREGVTGELFF.